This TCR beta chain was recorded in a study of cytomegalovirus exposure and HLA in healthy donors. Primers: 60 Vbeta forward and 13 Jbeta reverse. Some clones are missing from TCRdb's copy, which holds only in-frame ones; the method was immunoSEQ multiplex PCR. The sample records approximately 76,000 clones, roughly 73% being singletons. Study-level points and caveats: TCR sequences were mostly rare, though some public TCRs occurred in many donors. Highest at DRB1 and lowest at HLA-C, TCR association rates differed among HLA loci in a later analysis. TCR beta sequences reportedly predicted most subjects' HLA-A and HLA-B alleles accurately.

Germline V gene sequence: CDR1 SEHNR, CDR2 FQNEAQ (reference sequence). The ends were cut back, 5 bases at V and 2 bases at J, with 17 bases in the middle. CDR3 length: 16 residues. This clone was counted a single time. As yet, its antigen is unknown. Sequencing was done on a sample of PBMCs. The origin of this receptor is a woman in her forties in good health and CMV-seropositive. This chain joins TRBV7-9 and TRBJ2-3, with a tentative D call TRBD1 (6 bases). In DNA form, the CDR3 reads TGTGCCAGCAGCCTGAGAGGACAGTCCCCCACAGATACGCAGTATTTT. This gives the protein CASSLRGQSPTDTQYF.